This T cell receptor (beta chain) is drawn from a study of blood T cell repertoires in COVID-19 (TCRdb year 2020). With respect to the entire study: Samples from collaborators originated in the United States, Italy and Spain and spanned both the acute and convalescent phases of COVID-19. Nearly every sample came with metadata listing a de-identified subject ID, COVID-19 status, age in years and sex. Deeply sampled blood TCRbeta repertoires from subjects exposed to, actively infected with, or recovered from COVID-19 were included in the dataset. The repertoires were released in a freely available public database intended as a resource for research on the immune response to SARS-CoV-2. Where HLA class I and class II types were available, the types were taken from metadata supplied by the sample provider, not from assay-based typing. The material from the prospective study consisted of cDNA or gDNA derived from T cells, B-cell-depleted T cells, or PBMCs. Samples were obtained from the ongoing ImmuneRACE study (first 160 participants) and from about 1,300 subjects provided by 6 global collaborators. Broad study findings and their caveats: Clinical and demographic metadata were provided uncurated, with the amount varying by source and participant.

The CDR3 runs 15 residues from the cysteine to the phenylalanine. Of the read, only the CDR3 DNA is kept; its 45 bases are in frame from base 1. V was cut back by 4 bases and J by 7 bases, leaving a gap of 15 bases between them. CDR1 is given as SGHNT and CDR2 as YYREEE, both from the germline V gene (reference sequence). Enrolling through a virtual design, the prospective study's participants ranged in age from about 18 to 100 years and lived across 24 United States geographic areas. In the prospective study, cohorts were assigned on the basis of participant-reported clinical history obtained from a screening survey and a study questionnaire. Recovered participants in ImmuneRACE Cohort 3 were defined by two consecutive negative NP/OP PCR tests, clearance by a healthcare professional, or resolution of symptoms. In the prospective study, mobile phlebotomists collected whole blood, serum and a nasopharyngeal or oropharyngeal swab from each participant. Prospective study participants could optionally give additional blood draws and questionnaires over an approximately two-month period. Blood samples from the prospective study were shipped frozen or at room temperature prior to DNA extraction.

In this sample, this clone turned up once. No antigen is known for it. No much larger clonotype is one base removed from it; base qualities were not supplied. TCRbeta CDR3 regions were amplified from genomic DNA using the immunoSEQ Assay, a bias-controlled multiplex PCR. On the authors' methods: The number of nucleated cells in each sample was estimated from the amplification of reference gene primers within the assay. Sequence reads were collapsed and filtered to measure the absolute abundance of every unique TCRbeta CDR3 rearrangement. For each sample, productive Simpson clonality was calculated as the square root of Simpson's diversity index across productive rearrangements. The source is immuneACCESS, and TCRdb retained only in-frame sequences with V and J called. Part of the clones is not carried over; for the studies checked, unresolved V genes explain less than half of this, and the remainder is unexplained. V and J calls and clone size are copied from that table; D and trimming were computed from the DNA. This sample gives about 220,000 clones in total; roughly four fifths of them show up just once. Clones ranked in the top ten supply about 3.7% of the sample.

The sequence was collected from a woman aged 55-69 years who had recovered from COVID-19. The sequencing input was PBMCs or T cells enriched from blood (not recorded which). The chain links TRBV5-4 with TRBJ1-6; no confident D gene assignment can be made. The nucleotide sequence is given as TGTGCCAGCAGCCAAAATAGCTGGATAAATTCACCCCTCCACTTT. Translated, this is CASSQNSWINSPLHF.